The sequence of this T cell receptor beta chain was determined in a study of T cell changes during pregnancy in multiple sclerosis. The J segment lost 0 bases and the V segment lost 7 bases, leaving 14 bases of the junction unmatched. This CDR3 is built from 18 residues. Germline-derived CDR1 and CDR2 are MDHEN and SYDVKM. Libraries were prepared by immunoSEQ multiplex PCR; TCRdb keeps only in-frame clonotypes and omits some of them. The data show about 22,000 clones, approximately 93% seen once. This chain joins TRBV28 and TRBJ1-5; 8 bases map to TRBD1. The TCR comes from a female donor in good health, enrolled as a control in a pregnancy study. The input for sequencing was CD4+ T cells from peripheral blood mononuclear cells, taken after pregnancy. CDR3 loop: CASTSTLTGEVSNQPQHF. CDR3 sequence (DNA): TGTGCCAGCACTTCAACGCTGACAGGGGAGGTTAGCAATCAGCCCCAGCATTTT.